The entry that follows covers one T cell receptor (beta chain) sequence. Mismatch with germline at one junction end may stem from a read error. The data originate from a study of blood T cell repertoires in COVID-19. Background on the study: Samples representing acute and convalescent COVID-19 were sourced from the United States, Italy and Spain. PBMCs, B-cell-depleted T cells, or T cells were the source of the cDNA or gDNA that made up the material.

Measured with immunoSEQ multiplex PCR; TCRdb has only the in-frame clones, and not every one. The profile shows 200,000 to 250,000 clones, 70% to 90% of them singletons. Individuals drawn from about two dozen US areas were about 18 to 100 years old. Participants' own reports of clinical history determined their cohort assignment. This TCR was recovered from a woman aged 40 to 55 with acute COVID-19. The sample comprised PBMCs or T cells enriched from blood (not recorded which).

CDR3 coding DNA: TGTGCCAGCAGCCGGGCGGGATCCCTGACTTATTTT. It translates to CASSRAGSLTYF. The chain links TRBV28 to TRBJ1-5; D gene ambiguous. Germline V gene lookup returns CDR1 MDHEN and CDR2 SYDVKM. This CDR3 has 12 residues.